A single sample gave rise to the 18 T cell receptor beta chains below, sequenced in a study of read filtering for tumor transcriptome and immune sequencing. The library was built from about 0.4 ug RNA with molecular barcoded adaptors for alpha/delta and beta/gamma chains. TCRdb processed the reads anew with MiXCR; each CDR3 protein has one entry. This sample has 40,000 to 50,000 distinct CDR3 sequences, with about 19% found just once. Sample: a population of CD138-negative cells sorted from bone marrow. These receptors were collected from a donor at least 40 years old with multiple myeloma.

Comment on this clonotype: This could be a read error, since a much larger clone is one nucleotide away. The chain carries TRBV29-1 and TRBJ1-2; TRBD1 matches 7 bases. Germline lookup yields CDR1 SQVTM and CDR2 ANQGSEA. This CDR3 is 15 amino acids long. After removal of 4 bases from V and 8 bases from J, the junction contained 16 bases not matched to a gene. The CDR3 DNA sequence: TGCAGCGTTGTCCCCCCGGGCCATAAGACAGGGGGCTACACCTTC. Translating gives CSVVPPGHKTGGYTF.

A note on this clonotype: At one end the junction does not follow the germline gene, possibly because of a read error. The V and J genes are TRBV10-3 and TRBJ2-3; TRBD2 matches at 9 bases. Germline V gene data show CDR1 as ENHRY and CDR2 as SYGVKD. This CDR3 contains 15 residues. CDR3 nucleotide sequence: TGTGTCATCAGAGGACCGGGACTAGCCACAGATACGCAGTATTTT. Protein: CVIRGPGLATDTQYF.

About this clonotype itself: A much larger clone differs by one base, so this may be a read error. This chain joins TRBV6-2 or TRBV6-3 and TRBJ1-1; no definite D call. V was trimmed by 7 bases and J by 3 bases, leaving 15 bases between them. Germline lookup yields CDR1 MNHEY and CDR2 SVGEGT. This CDR3 is 14 amino acids long. In nucleotides, the CDR3 is TGTGCCAGCACCCTAACGGGCCTGGACACTGAAGCTTTCTTT. Translated, it gives CASTLTGLDTEAFF.

At least ten counts were recorded for this clonotype. CDR3 DNA: TGTGCCAGCAGCCAAACTAGCGGGAGCTTTCATGAGCAGTTCTTC. This sequence encodes CASSQTSGSFHEQFF. The V call is TRBV9, the J call TRBJ2-1, with 11 bases matching TRBD2. Germline CDR1 is SGDLS and CDR2 is YYNGEE. The CDR3 is made up of 15 amino acids. After removal of 4 bases from V and 8 bases from J, the junction contained 8 bases not matched to a gene.

Concerning this clonotype: A read error is possible here, since a much larger clone lies one base away. The CDR3 carries no conserved terminal phenylalanine or tryptophan, so it likely arises from a read error. The rearrangement joins TRBV29-1 to TRBJ1-2, with TRBD1 as a possible D gene (5 bases). The CDR3 is made up of 13 amino acids. Germline V gene sequence: CDR1 SQVTM, CDR2 ANQGSEA. V was clipped by 5 bases and J by 1 base, with 11 bases between them. The CDR3 reads CSVTQTVNYGYTL. CDR3 DNA sequence: TGCAGCGTTACCCAGACAGTTAACTATGGCTACACCCTC.

In this sample, this clonotype turned up many times. The chain joins TRBV5-1 to TRBJ2-1; 10 positions match TRBD1. J gave up 10 bases and V 0 bases, and 10 bases lay outside the gene matches. The CDR3 consists of 16 residues. The germline V gene has CDR1 SGHRS and CDR2 YFSETQ. The DNA of the CDR3 is TGCGCCAGCAGCTTGGGTTGGACAGGGGGGCGGTACGAGCAGTTCTTC. Encoded protein: CASSLGWTGGRYEQFF.

In this sample, this clonotype turned up many times. The chain has TRBV7-9 and TRBJ2-7; D might be TRBD1 (5 bases). Germline V lookup: CDR1 SEHNR, CDR2 FQNEAQ (reference sequence). CDR3 size: 15 residues. The germline V and J ends were trimmed by 2 bases and 0 bases, with 11 bases remaining between them. The CDR3 reads CASSLNQGSSYEQYF. The CDR3 DNA follows: TGTGCCAGCAGCTTAAATCAGGGCAGCTCCTACGAGCAGTACTTC.

This clonotype was seen a handful of times. A much larger clone differs by one base, so this may be a read error. V gene TRBV7-9 combines with J gene TRBJ2-5; D possibly corresponds to TRBD1 (7 bases). The CDR3 is made up of 13 amino acids. Germline loops: CDR1 SEHNR, CDR2 FQNEAQ (reference sequence). This CDR3 is CASSFQGGETLYF. CDR3 bases: TGTGCCAGCAGCTTCCAGGGGGGAGAGACCCTGTACTTC.

This chain uses TRBV12-3 or TRBV12-4 with TRBJ1-5, with TRBD1 matching over 8 bases. With V trimmed by 7 bases and J by 0 bases, 5 bases remained unmatched. The CDR3 is 15 residues long. The CDR3 protein is CASMDRADSNQPQHF. Here the CDR3 DNA reads TGTGCCAGCATGGACAGGGCCGATAGCAATCAGCCCCAGCATTTT.

Ten or more counts support this clonotype. The chain is built from TRBV6-6 and TRBJ2-1; no clear D gene. The germline V and J ends were trimmed by 2 bases and 0 bases, with 8 bases remaining between them. This CDR3 has 15 amino acids. CDR1 is MNHNY, CDR2 SVGAGI, per germline (reference sequence). The CDR3 loop is CASSYRRSSYNEQFF. The CDR3, as DNA: TGTGCCAGCAGTTACAGGCGGAGCTCCTACAATGAGCAGTTCTTC.

This clonotype has a count of ten or more. The chain combines TRBV29-1 with TRBJ2-4, with 8 bases identical to TRBD1. Germline V CDR1 and CDR2: SQVTM, ANQGSEA. The CDR3 consists of 15 residues. The trim removed 6 bases at V and 0 bases at J, leaving 7 bases unmatched. The CDR3 loop is CSVEDRARAKNIQYF. The CDR3 DNA reads TGCAGCGTGGAGGACAGGGCCAGAGCCAAAAACATTCAGTACTTC.

This clonotype was recorded a few times. The chain uses TRBV2 and TRBJ2-6; D unresolved. The germline V gene encodes CDR1 SNHLY and CDR2 FYNNEI. The CDR3 spans 16 residues. Trimming took off 8 bases at V and 2 bases at J, with 16 bases between the two ends. As DNA, the CDR3 is TGTGCCAGCGGGGATCCGCACACGACTGGGGCCAACGTCCTGACTTTC. It translates to CASGDPHTTGANVLTF.

This clonotype has ten or more counts. The genes are TRBV29-1 and TRBJ1-4, with D tentatively TRBD1 (5 bases). This CDR3 comprises 10 residues. V was trimmed by 8 bases and J by 8 bases, leaving 9 bases between them. In germline, CDR1 is SQVTM, CDR2 ANQGSEA. The CDR3 here is CSCWDEKLFF. The CDR3 coding sequence is TGCAGCTGTTGGGACGAAAAACTGTTTTTT.

This clonotype was seen repeatedly, ten times or more. This chain links TRBV28 with TRBJ1-2; D perhaps matches TRBD1 (6 bases). Germline V lookup: CDR1 MDHEN, CDR2 SYDVKM. This CDR3 is built from 14 residues. V was cut by 3 bases and J by 4 bases, with 12 bases left in between. CDR3 sequence: CASSLGGFGYGYTF. The CDR3 DNA sequence: TGTGCCAGCAGTTTGGGGGGCTTTGGCTATGGCTACACCTTC.

This clonotype qualifies as large. The chain recombines TRBV7-6 with TRBJ2-7, with D perhaps matching TRBD1 (6 bases). This CDR3 region has 15 residues. CDR1 SGHVS and CDR2 FNYEAQ come from the germline V gene. Trimming stripped 5 bases from V and 5 bases from J, with 19 bases between. CDR3 bases: TGTGCCAGCAGCCCCAGACGACAGGATCCGGACGAGCAGTACTTC. This gives the protein CASSPRRQDPDEQYF.

Concerning this clonotype: One end of the junction is discordant with germline, which a read error may explain. The chain links TRBV6-5 to TRBJ1-1, with 10 bases that match TRBD1. The germline gives CDR1 MNHEY, CDR2 SVGAGI. The CDR3 runs 15 residues. The CDR3 bases are TGTGCCAGCGGTTATGGGACAGGGGTGGGCACTGAAGCTTTCTTT. Translation: CASGYGTGVGTEAFF.

This clonotype was detected many times. The chain combines TRBV20-1 with TRBJ2-1; 7 bases are a match to TRBD1. Looked up from germline, CDR1 is DFQATT and CDR2 is SNEGSKA (reference sequence). The CDR3 sequence is 14 residues long. J was trimmed by 2 bases and V by 6 bases; bases with no gene match: 7. CDR3 nucleotide sequence: TGCAGTGCAGAAAGACAGGGCCCCTACAATGAGCAGTTCTTC. It is translated as CSAERQGPYNEQFF.

Comments on this clonotype: Since a much larger clone is just one base distant, this may be a read error. V and J are TRBV3-1 and TRBJ2-5; D is perhaps TRBD1 (6 bases). This CDR3 contains 15 residues. Germline V gives CDR1 LGHDT, CDR2 YNNKEL (reference sequence). The CDR3 protein is CTSSQEGNRAETQYF. The DNA for the CDR3 is TGTACCAGCAGCCAAGAAGGGAACAGGGCGGAGACCCAGTACTTC.